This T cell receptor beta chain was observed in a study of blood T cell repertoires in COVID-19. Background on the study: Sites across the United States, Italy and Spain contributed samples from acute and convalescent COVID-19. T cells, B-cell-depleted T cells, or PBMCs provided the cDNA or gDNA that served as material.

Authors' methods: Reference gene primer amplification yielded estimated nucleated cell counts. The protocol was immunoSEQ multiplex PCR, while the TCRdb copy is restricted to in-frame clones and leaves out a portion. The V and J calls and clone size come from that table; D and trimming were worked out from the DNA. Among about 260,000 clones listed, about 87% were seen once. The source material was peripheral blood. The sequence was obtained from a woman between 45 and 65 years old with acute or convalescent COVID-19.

CDR3 protein: CASSGHQGIPYNEQFF. The CDR3 nucleotides read TGTGCCAGCAGCGGGCATCAGGGAATCCCCTACAATGAGCAGTTCTTC. The genes are TRBV7-9 and TRBJ2-1; tentatively, D is TRBD1 (5 bases). The germline V gene has CDR1 SEHNR and CDR2 FQNEAQ (reference sequence). The germline V and J ends were trimmed by 5 bases and 2 bases, with 16 bases remaining between them. The CDR3 totals 16 residues.